These 7 T cell receptor beta chains came from one sample sequenced in a study of molecular identifiers for immune sequencing clone quantification. MiXCR, run by TCRdb on the PCR reads, gives a single entry per CDR3 protein. The repertoire holds around 100,000 distinct CDR3 sequences, with roughly 38% as singletons. Material: naive CD8+ T cells from blood, with Jurkat cell RNA spiked in. Subset in this sample: FACS-sorted CD8+CD4-CCR7+CD45RA+ naive T cells. These receptors originate from a human donor in good health. Some libraries in this study had Jurkat cell RNA spiked in.

A word on this clonotype: This sequence may be a read error, since a much larger clone differs from it by one base. In DNA, the CDR3 is TGTGCCAGCAATACATATGGGGGGTACGAGCAGTACTTC. Amino acids: CASNTYGGYEQYF. The J gene is TRBJ2-7, the V gene TRBV7-9, with D maybe TRBD2 (6 bases). Trimming left V 7 bases short and J 4 bases short, with 14 bases between. The CDR3 has 13 residues. Germline V gene lookup returns CDR1 SEHNR and CDR2 FQNEAQ (reference sequence).

V gene TRBV15 combines with J gene TRBJ2-1, with a possible D match to TRBD1 (5 bases). CDR1 is LNHNV and CDR2 is YYDKDF in the germline V gene (reference sequence). The CDR3 contains 13 residues. The ends were cut back, 1 base at V and 4 bases at J, with 5 bases in the middle. The DNA of the CDR3 is TGTGCCACCAGCAGAGGACAGTACAATGAGCAGTTCTTC. Translating it yields CATSRGQYNEQFF.

This clonotype appeared many times. V gene TRBV6-2 or TRBV6-3 combines with J gene TRBJ2-7; 8 nucleotides match TRBD1. After removal of 8 bases from V and 2 bases from J, the junction contained 8 bases not matched to a gene. This CDR3 has 14 amino acids. The V gene's germline CDR1 is MNHEY and CDR2 SVGEGT. Written as DNA, the CDR3 is TGTGCCAGCCTACCGGGACAGGAGCCCTACGAGCAGTACTTC. Amino acid sequence: CASLPGQEPYEQYF.

This clonotype was found once. Possible read error: a much larger clone is one base away. The gene calls are TRBV7-2 and TRBJ2-7, with D perhaps given as TRBD1 or TRBD2 (5 bases each). Germline V CDR1 and CDR2: SGHTA, FQGNSA. The V end was cut by 3 bases, the J end by 0 bases, with 12 bases between. The CDR3 is made up of 15 amino acids. The CDR3 sequence is CASSLARGPSYEQYF. CDR3 bases: TGTGCCAGCAGCTTGGCCCGGGGCCCCTCCTACGAGCAGTACTTC.

V usage is TRBV20-1 and J usage is TRBJ2-1; D not certain. CDR3 length: 14 amino acids. Trimming took 0 bases from V and 0 from J, leaving 6 bases between them. The germline CDR1 and CDR2 sequences are DFQATT and SNEGSKA (reference sequence). This chain's CDR3 is CSARDWSSYNEQFF. Written as DNA, the CDR3 is TGCAGTGCTAGAGACTGGAGCTCCTACAATGAGCAGTTCTTC.

This clonotype was counted at least ten times. This sequence joins TRBV28 and TRBJ1-5; 9 bases are shared with TRBD1. V dropped 6 bases and J dropped 2; count of bases not matched to a gene: 5. The CDR3 is made up of 15 amino acids. Germline assignment: CDR1 MDHEN and CDR2 SYDVKM. Here the CDR3 DNA reads TGTGCCAGCAGAAAGGACAGGGGAGGCAATCAGCCCCAGCATTTT. Translation gives CASRKDRGGNQPQHF.

This sequence joins TRBV28 and TRBJ2-7, with D possibly matching TRBD2 (6 bases). Trimming stripped 6 bases from V and 0 bases from J, with 18 bases between. The CDR3 has 16 residues. The germline gives CDR1 MDHEN, CDR2 SYDVKM. The CDR3 loop reads CASRTIGGGTSYEQYF. The CDR3 nucleotides read TGTGCCAGCAGAACAATAGGCGGCGGGACCTCCTACGAGCAGTACTTC.